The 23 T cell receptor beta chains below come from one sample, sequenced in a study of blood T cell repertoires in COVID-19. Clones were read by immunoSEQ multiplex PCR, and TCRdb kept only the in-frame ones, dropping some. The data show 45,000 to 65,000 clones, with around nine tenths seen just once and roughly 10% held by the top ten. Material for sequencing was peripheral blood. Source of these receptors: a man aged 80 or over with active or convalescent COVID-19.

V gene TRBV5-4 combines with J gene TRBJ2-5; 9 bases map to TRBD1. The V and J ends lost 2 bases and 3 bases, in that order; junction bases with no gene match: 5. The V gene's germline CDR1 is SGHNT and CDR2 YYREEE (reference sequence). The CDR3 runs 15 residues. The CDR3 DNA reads TGTGCCAGCAGCTTTGCGACAGGGGGGGAAGAGACCCAGTACTTC. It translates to CASSFATGGEETQYF.

CDR3 amino acids: CSARTSGTEYF. For the CDR3, the DNA is TGCAGTGCTAGAACCTCGGGGACAGAGTACTTC. The chain is built from TRBV20-1 and TRBJ2-4; 7 bases match TRBD1. The CDR3 extends over 11 amino acids. V trimming: 2 bases; J trimming: 14 bases; junction bases outside the gene matches: 6. CDR1 and CDR2 from the germline V gene are DFQATT and SNEGSKA (reference sequence).

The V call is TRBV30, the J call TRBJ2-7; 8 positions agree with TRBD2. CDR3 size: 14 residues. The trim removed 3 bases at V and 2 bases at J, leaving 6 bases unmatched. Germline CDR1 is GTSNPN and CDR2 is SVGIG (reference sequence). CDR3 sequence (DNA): TGTGCCTGGAGGTCTCCGGGAGGGCCCTACGAGCAGTACTTC. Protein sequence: CAWRSPGGPYEQYF. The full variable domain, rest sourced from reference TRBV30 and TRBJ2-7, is SQTIHQWPATLVQPVGSPLSLECTVEGTSNPNLYWYRQAAGRGLQLLFYSVGIGQISSEVPQNLSASRPQDRQFILSSKKLLLSDSGFYLCAWRSPGGPYEQYFGPGTRLTVT.

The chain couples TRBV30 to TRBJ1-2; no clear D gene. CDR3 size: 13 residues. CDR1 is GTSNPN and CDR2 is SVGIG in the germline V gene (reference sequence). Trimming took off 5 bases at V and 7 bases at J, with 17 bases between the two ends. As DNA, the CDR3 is TGTGCCTGGGGGGTGAGACCAGGTTCTGGCTACACCTTC. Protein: CAWGVRPGSGYTF.

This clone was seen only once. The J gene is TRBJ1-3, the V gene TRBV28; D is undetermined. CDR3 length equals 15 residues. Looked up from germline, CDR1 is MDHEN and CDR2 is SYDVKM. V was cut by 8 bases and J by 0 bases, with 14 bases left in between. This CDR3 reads CASGVGAASGNTIYF. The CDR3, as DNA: TGTGCCAGCGGGGTTGGAGCGGCCTCTGGAAACACCATATATTTT.

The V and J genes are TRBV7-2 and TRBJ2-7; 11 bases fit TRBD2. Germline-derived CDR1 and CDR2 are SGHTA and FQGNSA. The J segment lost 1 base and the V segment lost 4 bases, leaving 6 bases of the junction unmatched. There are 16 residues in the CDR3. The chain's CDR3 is CASSSILAGASYEQYF. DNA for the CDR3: TGTGCCAGCAGCTCTATACTAGCGGGAGCATCCTACGAGCAGTACTTC.

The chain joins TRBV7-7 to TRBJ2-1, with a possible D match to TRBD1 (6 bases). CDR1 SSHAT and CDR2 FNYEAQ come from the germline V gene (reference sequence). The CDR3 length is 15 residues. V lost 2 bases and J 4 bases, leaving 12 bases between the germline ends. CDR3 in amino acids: CASSLSGRGYNEQFF. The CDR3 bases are TGTGCCAGCAGCTTAAGCGGAAGGGGGTACAATGAGCAGTTCTTC.

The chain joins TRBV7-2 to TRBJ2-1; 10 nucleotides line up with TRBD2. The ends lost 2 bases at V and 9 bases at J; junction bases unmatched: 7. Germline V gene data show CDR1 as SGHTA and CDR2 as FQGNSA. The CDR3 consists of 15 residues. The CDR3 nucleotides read TGTGCCAGCAGCTTAAGGCTAGCGGGAGATGGTGAGCAGTTCTTC. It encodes CASSLRLAGDGEQFF.

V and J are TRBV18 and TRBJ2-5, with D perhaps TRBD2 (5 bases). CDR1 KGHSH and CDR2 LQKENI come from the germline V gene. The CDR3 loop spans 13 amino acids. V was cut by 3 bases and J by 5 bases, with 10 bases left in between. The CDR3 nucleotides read TGTGCCAGCTCACCGGGGAGTAGGGAGACCCAGTACTTC. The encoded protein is CASSPGSRETQYF. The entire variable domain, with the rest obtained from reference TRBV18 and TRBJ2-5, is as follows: NAGVMQNPRHLVRRRGQEARLRCSPMKGHSHVYWYRQLPEEGLKFMVYLQKENIIDESGMPKERFSAEFPKEGPSILRIQQVVRGDSAAYFCASSPGSRETQYFGPGTRLLVL.

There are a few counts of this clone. The CDR3 sequence: CASKLRGSGENTDTQYF. In DNA, the CDR3 is TGCGCCAGCAAATTGCGGGGCAGCGGGGAGAACACAGATACGCAGTATTTT. This chain connects TRBV4-1 to TRBJ2-3, with 7 bases identical to TRBD2. The CDR3 spans 17 residues. V was pared by 7 bases and J by 2 bases, with 15 bases of the junction left unmatched. Germline loops: CDR1 MGHRA, CDR2 YSYEKL.

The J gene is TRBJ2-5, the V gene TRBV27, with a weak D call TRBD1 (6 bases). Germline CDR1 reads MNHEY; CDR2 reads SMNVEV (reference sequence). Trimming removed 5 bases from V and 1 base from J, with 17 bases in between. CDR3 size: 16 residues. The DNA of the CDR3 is TGTGCCAGCAGTACTCTCGGGAACAGGGTCCAAGAGACCCAGTACTTC. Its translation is CASSTLGNRVQETQYF.

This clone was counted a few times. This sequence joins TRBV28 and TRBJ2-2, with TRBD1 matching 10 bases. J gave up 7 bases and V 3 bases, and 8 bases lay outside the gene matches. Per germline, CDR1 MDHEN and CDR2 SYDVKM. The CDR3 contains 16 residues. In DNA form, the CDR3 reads TGTGCCAGCAGTTTTCCCGGGACAGGGGTTATCGGGGAGCTGTTTTTT. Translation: CASSFPGTGVIGELFF.

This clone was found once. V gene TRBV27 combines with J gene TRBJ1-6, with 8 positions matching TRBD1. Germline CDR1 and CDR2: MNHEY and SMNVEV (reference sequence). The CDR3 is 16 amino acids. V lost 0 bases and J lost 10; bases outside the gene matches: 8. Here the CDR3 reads CASSLSAQGAVSPLHF. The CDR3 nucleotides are TGTGCCAGCAGTTTATCGGCCCAGGGGGCTGTATCACCCCTCCACTTT.

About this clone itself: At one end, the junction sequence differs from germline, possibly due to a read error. DNA of the CDR3: TGCGCCAGCAGCCAAGATAACTCCAACAATGAGCAGTTCTTC. This sequence encodes CASSQDNSNNEQFF. The chain carries TRBV4-3 and TRBJ2-1; D is unresolved. CDR3 length: 14 amino acids. Looked up from germline, CDR1 is LGHNA and CDR2 is YSLEER.

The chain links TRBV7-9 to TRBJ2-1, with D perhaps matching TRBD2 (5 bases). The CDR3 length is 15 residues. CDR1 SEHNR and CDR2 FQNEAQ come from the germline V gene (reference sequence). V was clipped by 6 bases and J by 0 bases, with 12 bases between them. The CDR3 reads CASSFVGSSYNEQFF. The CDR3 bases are TGTGCCAGCAGTTTCGTAGGGAGCTCCTACAATGAGCAGTTCTTC.

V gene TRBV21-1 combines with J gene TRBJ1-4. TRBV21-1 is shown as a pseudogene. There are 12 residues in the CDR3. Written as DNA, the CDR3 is TGTGCCAGCAGGTTCAGCGATGAAAAACTGTTTTTT. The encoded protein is CASRFSDEKLFF.

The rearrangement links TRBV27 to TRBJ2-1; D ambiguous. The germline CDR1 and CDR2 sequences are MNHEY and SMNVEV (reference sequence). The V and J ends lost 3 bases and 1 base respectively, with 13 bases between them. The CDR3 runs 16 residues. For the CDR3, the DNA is TGTGCCAGCAGTTTGAATCGGAGAGGATCCTACAATGAGCAGTTCTTC. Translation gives CASSLNRRGSYNEQFF.

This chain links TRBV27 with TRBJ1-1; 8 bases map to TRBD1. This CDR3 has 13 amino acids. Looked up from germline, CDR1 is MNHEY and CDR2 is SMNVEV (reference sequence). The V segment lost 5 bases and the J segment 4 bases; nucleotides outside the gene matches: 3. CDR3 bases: TGTGCCAGCAGTACAGGGGGGAGCACTGAAGCTTTCTTT. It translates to CASSTGGSTEAFF.

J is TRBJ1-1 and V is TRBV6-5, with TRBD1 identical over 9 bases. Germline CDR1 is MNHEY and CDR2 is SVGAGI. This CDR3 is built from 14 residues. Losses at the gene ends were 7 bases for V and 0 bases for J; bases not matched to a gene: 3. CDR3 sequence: CASIGTGMNTEAFF. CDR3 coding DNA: TGTGCCAGCATCGGGACAGGGATGAACACTGAAGCTTTCTTT.

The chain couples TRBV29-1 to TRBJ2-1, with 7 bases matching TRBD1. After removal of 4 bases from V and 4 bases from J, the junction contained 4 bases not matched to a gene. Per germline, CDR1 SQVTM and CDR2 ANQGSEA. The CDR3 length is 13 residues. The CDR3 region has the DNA TGCAGCGTTGCGACAGGGAGTTACAATGAGCAGTTCTTC. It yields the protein CSVATGSYNEQFF.

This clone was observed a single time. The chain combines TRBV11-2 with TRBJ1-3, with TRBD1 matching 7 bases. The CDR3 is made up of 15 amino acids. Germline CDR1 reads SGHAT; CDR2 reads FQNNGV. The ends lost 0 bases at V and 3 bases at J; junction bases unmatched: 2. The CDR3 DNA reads TGTGCCAGCAGCTTAGATCCAGGGGGTGGAAACACCATATATTTT. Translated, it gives CASSLDPGGGNTIYF.

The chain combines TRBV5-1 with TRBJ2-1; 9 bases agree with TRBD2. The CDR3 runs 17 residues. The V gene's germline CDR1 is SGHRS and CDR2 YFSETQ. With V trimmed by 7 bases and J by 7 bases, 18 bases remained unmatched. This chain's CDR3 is CASVSRGGGRSVNEQFF. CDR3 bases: TGCGCCAGCGTTTCCCGCGGGGGGGGCCGTAGTGTAAATGAGCAGTTCTTC.

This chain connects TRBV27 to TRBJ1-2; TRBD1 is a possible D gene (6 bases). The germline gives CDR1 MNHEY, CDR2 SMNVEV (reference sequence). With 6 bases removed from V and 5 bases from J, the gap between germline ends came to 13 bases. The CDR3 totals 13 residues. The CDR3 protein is CASSRRQEYGYTF. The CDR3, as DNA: TGTGCCAGCAGCCGTAGACAGGAATATGGCTACACCTTC.